This T cell receptor (beta chain) appears in the sequencing data of a study of T-cell memory formation after mild COVID-19. This clonotype has only a few counts. Antigen: not known. TCRdb redid the calling of the 5' RACE reads with MiXCR, one entry per CDR3 protein. The sample records about 250,000 distinct CDR3 sequences, 15% to 17% being singletons. The study's findings and limits: Later expanders leaned CD4+, whereas clones that contracted between day 15 and 85 were balanced CD4/CD8. Among CD4+ contracting clones, most were CM and EM, and CD8+ ones EMRA.

The material sequenced was PBMCs or a T cell subset sorted from them (not recorded which). The TCR sequence derives from an adult woman who had mild COVID-19 (a few samples of this study predate the infection). Cell type and time point are not known.

The CDR3 loop is CASSGPSYGYTF. The DNA of the CDR3 is TGTGCCAGCAGCGGGCCTTCCTATGGCTACACCTTC. V gene TRBV7-2 combines with J gene TRBJ1-2; no reliable D call. From germline, CDR1 is SGHTA and CDR2 FQGNSA. Trimming left V 5 bases short and J 4 bases short, with 8 bases between. This CDR3 has 12 amino acids. The whole variable domain, remainder taken from reference TRBV7-2 and TRBJ1-2, is GAGVSQSPSNKVTEKGKDVELRCDPISGHTALYWYRQSLGQGLEFLIYFQGNSAPDKSGLPSDRFSAERTGGSVSTLTIQRTQQEDSAVYLCASSGPSYGYTFGSGTRLTVV.